This TCR beta chain stems from a study of molecular identifiers for immune sequencing clone quantification. As for the study in general: With replicates, the RNA of about 20,000 or 100,000 naive CD8 cells was split five ways and four were sequenced. The study, taken as a whole, reports: Shared barcodes on identical TCR molecules could underestimate the sizes of highly expanded clones.

The table lists this clonotype with many counts. Its target is unknown. TCRdb independently ran MiXCR on the PCR reads; one entry per CDR3 protein. The data contain about half a million distinct CDR3 sequences, about 25% of them seen just once; the ten biggest clones take up around 0.79%. The germline CDR1 and CDR2 sequences are LNHDA and SQIVND (reference sequence). The CDR3 runs to 16 residues. Trimming left V 6 bases short and J 0 bases short, with 17 bases between. This TCR was sampled from a human donor in good health. Some libraries in this study had Jurkat cell RNA spiked in. Material: naive CD8+ T cells from blood, with Jurkat cell RNA spiked in. Subset specified: FACS-sorted CD8+CD4-CCR7+CD45RA+ naive T cells. This rearrangement joins TRBV19 to TRBJ2-5; the D gene is possibly TRBD1 (6 bases). CDR3 coding DNA: TGTGCCAGTAGGGACCAATCAGGGGAGTACCAAGAGACCCAGTACTTC. This encodes CASRDQSGEYQETQYF. Full variable domain (outside the CDR3, taken from reference TRBV19 and TRBJ2-5): DGGITQSPKYLFRKEGQNVTLSCEQNLNHDAMYWYRQDPGQGLRLIYYSQIVNDFQKGDIAEGYSVSREKKESFPLTVTSAQKNPTAFYLCASRDQSGEYQETQYFGPGTRLLVL.